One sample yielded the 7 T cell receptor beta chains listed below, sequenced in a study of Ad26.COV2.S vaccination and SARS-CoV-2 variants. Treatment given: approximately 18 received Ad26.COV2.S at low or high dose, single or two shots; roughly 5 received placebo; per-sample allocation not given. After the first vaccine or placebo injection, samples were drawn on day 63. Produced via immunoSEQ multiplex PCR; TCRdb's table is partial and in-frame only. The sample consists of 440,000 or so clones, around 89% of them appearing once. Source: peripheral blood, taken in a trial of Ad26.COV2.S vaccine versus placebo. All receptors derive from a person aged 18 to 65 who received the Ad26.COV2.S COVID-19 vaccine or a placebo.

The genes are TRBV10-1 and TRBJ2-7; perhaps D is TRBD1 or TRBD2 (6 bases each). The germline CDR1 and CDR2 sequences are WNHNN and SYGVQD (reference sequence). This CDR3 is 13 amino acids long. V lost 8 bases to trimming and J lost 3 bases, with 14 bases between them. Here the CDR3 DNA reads TGCGCCAGCCCTCGGGGGCTCGGCTACGAGCAGTACTTC. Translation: CASPRGLGYEQYF.

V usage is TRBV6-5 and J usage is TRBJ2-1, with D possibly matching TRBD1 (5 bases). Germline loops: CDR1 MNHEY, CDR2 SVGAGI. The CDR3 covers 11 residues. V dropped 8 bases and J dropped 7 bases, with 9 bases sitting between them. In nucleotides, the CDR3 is TGTGCCAGCTTCAGGGCAAATGAGCAGTTCTTC. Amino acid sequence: CASFRANEQFF.

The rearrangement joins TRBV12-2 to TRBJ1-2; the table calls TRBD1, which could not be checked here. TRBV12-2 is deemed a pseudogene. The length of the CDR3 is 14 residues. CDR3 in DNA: TGTGCAAGTCGCTTACCAGGGCCGACTCCTGGCTACACCTTC. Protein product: CASRLPGPTPGYTF.

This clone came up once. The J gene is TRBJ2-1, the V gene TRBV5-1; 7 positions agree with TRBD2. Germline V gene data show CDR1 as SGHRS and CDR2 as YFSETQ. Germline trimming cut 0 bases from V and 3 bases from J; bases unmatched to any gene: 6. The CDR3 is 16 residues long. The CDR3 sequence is CASSLAASGNYNEQFF. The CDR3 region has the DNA TGCGCCAGCAGCTTGGCGGCTAGCGGAAACTACAATGAGCAGTTCTTC.

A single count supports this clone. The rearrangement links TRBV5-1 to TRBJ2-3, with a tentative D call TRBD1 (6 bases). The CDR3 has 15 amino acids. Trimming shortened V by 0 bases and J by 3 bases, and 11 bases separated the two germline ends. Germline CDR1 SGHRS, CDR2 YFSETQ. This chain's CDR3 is CASSLGTALTDTQYF. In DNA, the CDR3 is TGCGCCAGCAGCTTGGGGACAGCCCTTACAGATACGCAGTATTTT. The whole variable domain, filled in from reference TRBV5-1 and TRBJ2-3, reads KAGVTQTPRYLIKTRGQQVTLSCSPISGHRSVSWYQQTPGQGLQFLFEYFSETQRNKGNFPGRFSGRQFSNSRSEMNVSTLELGDSALYLCASSLGTALTDTQYFGPGTRLTVL.

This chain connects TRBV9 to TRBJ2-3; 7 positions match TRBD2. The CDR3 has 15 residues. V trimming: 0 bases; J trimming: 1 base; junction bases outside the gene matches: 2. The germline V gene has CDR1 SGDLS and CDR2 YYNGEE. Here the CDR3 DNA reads TGTGCCAGCAGCGTAGCTAGCGGACGCACAGATACGCAGTATTTT. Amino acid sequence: CASSVASGRTDTQYF.

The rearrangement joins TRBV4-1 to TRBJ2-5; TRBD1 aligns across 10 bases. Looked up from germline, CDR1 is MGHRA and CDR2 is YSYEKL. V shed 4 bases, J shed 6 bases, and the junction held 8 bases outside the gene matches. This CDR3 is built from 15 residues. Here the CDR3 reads CASSPIRDRGKTQYF. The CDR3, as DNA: TGCGCCAGCAGCCCTATCCGGGACAGGGGAAAGACCCAGTACTTC.